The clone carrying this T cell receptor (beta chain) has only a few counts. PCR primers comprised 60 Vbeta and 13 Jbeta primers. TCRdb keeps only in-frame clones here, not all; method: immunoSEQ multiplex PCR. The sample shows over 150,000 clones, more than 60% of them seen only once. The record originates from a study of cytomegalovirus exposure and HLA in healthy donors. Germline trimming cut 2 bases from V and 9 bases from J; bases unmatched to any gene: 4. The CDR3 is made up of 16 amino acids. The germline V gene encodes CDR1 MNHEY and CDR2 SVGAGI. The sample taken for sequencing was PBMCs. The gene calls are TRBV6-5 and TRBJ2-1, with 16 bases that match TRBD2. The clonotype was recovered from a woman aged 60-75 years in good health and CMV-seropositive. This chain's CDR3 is CASSYGGLAGGGEQFF. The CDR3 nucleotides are TGTGCCAGCAGTTACGGGGGACTAGCGGGAGGGGGTGAGCAGTTCTTC.